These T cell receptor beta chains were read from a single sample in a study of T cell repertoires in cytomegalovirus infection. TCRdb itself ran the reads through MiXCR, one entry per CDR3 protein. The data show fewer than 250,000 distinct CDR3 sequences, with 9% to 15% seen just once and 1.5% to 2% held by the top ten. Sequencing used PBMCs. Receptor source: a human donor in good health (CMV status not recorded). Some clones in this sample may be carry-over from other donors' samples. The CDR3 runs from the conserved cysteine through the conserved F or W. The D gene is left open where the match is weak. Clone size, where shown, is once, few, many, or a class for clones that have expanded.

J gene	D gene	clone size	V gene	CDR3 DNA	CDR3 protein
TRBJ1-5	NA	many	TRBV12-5	TGTGCTAGTGGTTCGACCCAGGGGAGCAGTTATCAGCCCCAGCATTTT	CASGSTQGSSYQPQHF
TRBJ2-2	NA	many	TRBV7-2	TGTGCCACCAGCCAGGACAGCTCTAACACCGGGGAGCTGTTTTTT	CATSQDSSNTGELFF
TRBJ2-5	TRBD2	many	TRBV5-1	TGCGCCAGCAGCTCCCTAGCGGACCAAGAGACCCAGTACTTC	CASSSLADQETQYF
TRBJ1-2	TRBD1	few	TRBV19	TGTGCCAGTAGTATGTTGACAGGGGGCGACTATGGCTACACCTTC	CASSMLTGGDYGYTF
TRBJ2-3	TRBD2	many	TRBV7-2	TGTGCCAGCAGCTTAGGTGCTGGCGGGAGTGGATCAGATACGCAGTATTTT	CASSLGAGGSGSDTQYF
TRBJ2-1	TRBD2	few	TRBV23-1	TGCGCCAGCATAAAAAACCGACTAGCGGGGGGGCAACGAAGAGACAATGAGCAGTTCTTC	CASIKNRLAGGQRRDNEQFF
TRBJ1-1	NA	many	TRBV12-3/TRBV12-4	TGTGCCAGCAGTTTTCTCAAGAATGAAGCTTTCTTT	CASSFLKNEAFF
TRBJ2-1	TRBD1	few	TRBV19	TGTGCCAGTAGTACCAACGACAGGGTCTACAATGAGCAGTTCTTC	CASSTNDRVYNEQFF
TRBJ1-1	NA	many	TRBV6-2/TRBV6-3	TGTGCCAGCAGCATTAAGGGAACGAACACTGAAGCTTTCTTT	CASSIKGTNTEAFF
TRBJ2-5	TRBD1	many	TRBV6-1	TGTGCCAGCAGTGAATTTGGAGGTTTTGGGGGGACAGGGCAAGAGACCCAGTACTTC	CASSEFGGFGGTGQETQYF
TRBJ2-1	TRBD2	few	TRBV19	TGTGCCAGTAGCCTCCTAGCGGGACACAATGAGCAGTTCTTC	CASSLLAGHNEQFF
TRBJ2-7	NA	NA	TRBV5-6	TGTGCCAGCAGCTTAGGGGGGCGAAGCGGATACGAGCAGTACTTC	CASSLGGRSGYEQYF
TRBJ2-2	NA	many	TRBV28	TGTGCCAGCTGCAGGGTAGCTGGGGAGCTGTTTTTT	CASCRVAGELFF
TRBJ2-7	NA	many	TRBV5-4	TGTGCCAGCAGCTCCGGGACAAATCGCTACGAGCAGTACTTC	CASSSGTNRYEQYF